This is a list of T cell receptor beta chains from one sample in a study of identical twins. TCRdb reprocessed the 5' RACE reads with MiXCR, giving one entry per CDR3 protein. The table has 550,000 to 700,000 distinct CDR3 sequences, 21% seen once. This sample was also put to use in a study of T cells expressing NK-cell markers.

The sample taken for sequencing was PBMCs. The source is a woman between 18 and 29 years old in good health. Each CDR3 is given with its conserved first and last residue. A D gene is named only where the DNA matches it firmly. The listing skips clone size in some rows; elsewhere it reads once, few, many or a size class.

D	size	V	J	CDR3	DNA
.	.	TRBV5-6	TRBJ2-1	CASSQGHREQFF	TGTGCCAGCAGCCAGGGCCACCGCGAGCAGTTCTTC
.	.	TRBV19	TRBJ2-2	CASSIDPPPAGELFF	TGTGCCAGTAGTATAGATCCCCCTCCGGCCGGGGAGCTGTTTTTT
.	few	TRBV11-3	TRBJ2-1	CASSLGWTNEQFF	TGTGCCAGCAGCTTAGGTTGGACTAATGAGCAGTTCTTC
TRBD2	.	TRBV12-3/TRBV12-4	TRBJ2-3	CASSIGLAGTTDTQYF	TGTGCCAGCAGCATCGGACTAGCGGGGACCACAGATACGCAGTATTTT
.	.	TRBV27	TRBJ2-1	CASSFLGHHSYNEQFF	TGTGCCAGCAGTTTCCTTGGACACCACTCCTACAATGAGCAGTTCTTC
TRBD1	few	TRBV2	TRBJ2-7	CASSPNPGQGLLPYF	TGTGCCAGCAGTCCCAATCCGGGACAGGGACTCCTTCCGTACTTC
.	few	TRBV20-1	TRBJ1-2	CSARTKQANYGYTF	TGCAGTGCTAGGACGAAACAGGCTAACTATGGCTACACCTTC
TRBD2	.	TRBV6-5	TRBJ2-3	CASSYPKLAGGTSTDTQYF	TGTGCCAGCAGTTACCCAAAACTAGCGGGAGGAACTAGCACAGATACGCAGTATTTT
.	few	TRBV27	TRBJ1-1	CASSSGLQNTEAFF	TGTGCCAGCAGTTCAGGGCTCCAGAACACTGAAGCTTTCTTT
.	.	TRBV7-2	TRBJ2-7	CASSPMAPGSGSEQYF	TGTGCCAGCAGCCCTATGGCCCCAGGGTCGGGGAGCGAGCAGTACTTC
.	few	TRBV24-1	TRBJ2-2	CATSDFRGTGELFF	TGTGCCACCAGTGATTTCAGAGGCACCGGGGAGCTGTTTTTT
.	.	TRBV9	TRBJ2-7	CASSGGASDYEQYF	TGTGCCAGCAGCGGCGGAGCTAGCGACTACGAGCAGTACTTC
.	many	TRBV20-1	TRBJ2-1	CSASLKIDEQFF	TGCAGTGCCTCCTTAAAGATCGATGAGCAGTTCTTC
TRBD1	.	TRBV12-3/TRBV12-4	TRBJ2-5	CASSFYSGGDQETQYF	TGTGCCAGCAGTTTCTACTCAGGGGGAGACCAAGAGACCCAGTACTTC
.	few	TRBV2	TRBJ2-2	CASRTDTGELFF	TGTGCCAGCAGAACGGACACCGGGGAGCTGTTTTTT
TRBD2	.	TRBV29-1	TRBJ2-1	CSVDPGGVVEQFF	TGCAGCGTTGATCCGGGAGGGGTGGTTGAGCAGTTCTTC
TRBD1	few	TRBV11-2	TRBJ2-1	CASSIPGTAYNEQFF	TGTGCCAGCAGCATCCCCGGGACAGCTTACAATGAGCAGTTCTTC
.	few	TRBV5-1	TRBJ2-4	CASSLAEGAKNIQYF	TGCGCCAGCAGCTTGGCCGAAGGGGCCAAAAACATTCAGTACTTC
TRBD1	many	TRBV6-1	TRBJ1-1	CASRGQGRFAEAFF	TGTGCCAGCAGGGGACAGGGGAGGTTCGCTGAAGCTTTCTTT
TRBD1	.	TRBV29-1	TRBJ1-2	CSVLKGQAGYTF	TGCAGCGTCTTGAAAGGACAGGCTGGCTACACCTTC
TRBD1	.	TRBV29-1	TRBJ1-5	CSVEFGTGNQPQHF	TGCAGCGTTGAATTCGGGACAGGCAATCAGCCCCAGCATTTT
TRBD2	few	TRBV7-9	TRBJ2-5	CASSPGLAGGQTQYF	TGTGCCAGCAGCCCGGGACTAGCGGGAGGTCAGACCCAGTACTTC
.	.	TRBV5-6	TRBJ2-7	CASSFSGSLRWEQYF	TGTGCCAGCAGCTTCTCCGGGTCCTTACGTTGGGAGCAGTACTTC
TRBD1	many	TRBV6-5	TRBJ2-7	CASSYSGTGSYEQYF	TGTGCCAGCAGTTATTCAGGGACAGGATCCTACGAGCAGTACTTC
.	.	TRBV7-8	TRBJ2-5	CASSSFPSRATQETQYF	TGTGCCAGCAGCTCATTTCCCTCTAGAGCAACTCAAGAGACCCAGTACTTC
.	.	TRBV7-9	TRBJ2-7	CASSGTAIGVHEQYF	TGTGCCAGCAGCGGAACAGCGATTGGGGTCCACGAGCAGTACTTC
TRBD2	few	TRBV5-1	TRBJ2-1	CASSYQREGQEQFF	TGCGCCAGCAGCTACCAGCGGGAGGGCCAGGAGCAGTTCTTC
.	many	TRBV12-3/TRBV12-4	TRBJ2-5	CASSTSRKETQYF	TGTGCCAGCAGTACCTCCAGAAAAGAGACCCAGTACTTC
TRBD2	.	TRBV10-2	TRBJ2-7	CASRLAGGPSEQYF	TGCGCCAGCAGGTTAGCGGGGGGGCCCTCCGAGCAGTACTTC
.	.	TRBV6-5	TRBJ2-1	CANKSGNEQFF	TGTGCCAACAAATCGGGTAATGAGCAGTTCTTC
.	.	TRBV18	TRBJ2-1	CASSRRPLAPTYNEQFF	TGCGCCAGCTCACGTCGCCCTCTAGCGCCCACCTACAATGAGCAGTTCTTC
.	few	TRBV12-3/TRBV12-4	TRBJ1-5	CASSEGGPNQPQHF	TGTGCCAGCAGTGAGGGGGGGCCCAATCAGCCCCAGCATTTT
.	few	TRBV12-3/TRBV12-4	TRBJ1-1	CASSSRSTANTEAFF	TGTGCCAGCAGCTCTAGGTCCACAGCGAACACTGAAGCTTTCTTT
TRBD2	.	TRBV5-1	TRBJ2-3	CASSPRTSGVDTQYF	TGCGCCAGCAGTCCTAGGACTAGCGGGGTGGATACGCAGTATTTT
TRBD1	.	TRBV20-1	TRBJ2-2	CSARVYRGGELFF	TGCAGTGCTAGAGTGTACAGGGGAGGGGAGCTGTTTTTT
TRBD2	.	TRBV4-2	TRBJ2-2	CASSQGRGKNTGELFF	TGTGCCAGCAGCCAAGGGCGGGGGAAAAACACCGGGGAGCTGTTTTTT
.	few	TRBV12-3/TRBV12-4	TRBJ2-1	CASSLARVEGYNEQFF	TGTGCCAGCAGTTTAGCCAGGGTGGAGGGGTACAATGAGCAGTTCTTC